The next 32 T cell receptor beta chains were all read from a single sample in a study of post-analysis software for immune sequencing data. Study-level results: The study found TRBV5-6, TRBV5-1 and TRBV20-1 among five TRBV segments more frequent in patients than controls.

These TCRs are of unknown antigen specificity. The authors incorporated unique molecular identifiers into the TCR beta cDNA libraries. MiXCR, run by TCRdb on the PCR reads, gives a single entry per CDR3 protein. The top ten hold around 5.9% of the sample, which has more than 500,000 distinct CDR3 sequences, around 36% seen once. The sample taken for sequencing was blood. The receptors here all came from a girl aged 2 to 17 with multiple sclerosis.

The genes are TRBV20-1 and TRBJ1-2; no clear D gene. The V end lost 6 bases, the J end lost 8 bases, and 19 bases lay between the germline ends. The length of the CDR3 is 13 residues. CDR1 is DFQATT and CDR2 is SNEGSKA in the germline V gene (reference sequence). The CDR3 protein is CSASTGYLSGYTF. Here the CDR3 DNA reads TGCAGTGCCTCCACTGGGTACTTGAGCGGCTACACCTTC.

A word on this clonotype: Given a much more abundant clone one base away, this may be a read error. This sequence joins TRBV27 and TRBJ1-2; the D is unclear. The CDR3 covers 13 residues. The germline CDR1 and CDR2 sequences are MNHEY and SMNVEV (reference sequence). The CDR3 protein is CASSFSRGYGYIF. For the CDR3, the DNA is TGTGCCAGCAGTTTCTCCCGGGGATATGGCTACATCTTC.

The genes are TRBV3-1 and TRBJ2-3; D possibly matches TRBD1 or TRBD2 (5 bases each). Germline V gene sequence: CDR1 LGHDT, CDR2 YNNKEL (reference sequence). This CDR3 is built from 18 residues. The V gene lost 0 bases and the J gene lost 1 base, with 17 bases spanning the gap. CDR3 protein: CASSQEFGATLGTDTQYF. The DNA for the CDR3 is TGTGCCAGCAGCCAAGAATTCGGGGCCACCCTGGGCACAGATACGCAGTATTTT.

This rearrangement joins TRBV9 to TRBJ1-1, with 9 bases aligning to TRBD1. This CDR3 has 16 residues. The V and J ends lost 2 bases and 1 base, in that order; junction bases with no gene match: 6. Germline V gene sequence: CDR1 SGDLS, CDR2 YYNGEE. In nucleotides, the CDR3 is TGTGCCAGCAGCGTCGGGACAGGGTTATCGAACACTGAAGCTTTCTTT. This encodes CASSVGTGLSNTEAFF.

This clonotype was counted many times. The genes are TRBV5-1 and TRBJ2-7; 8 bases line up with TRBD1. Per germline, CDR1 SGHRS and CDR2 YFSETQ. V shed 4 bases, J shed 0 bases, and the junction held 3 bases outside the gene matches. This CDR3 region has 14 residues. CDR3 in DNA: TGCGCCAGCAGCGGAGGACAGGGCTCCTACGAGCAGTACTTC. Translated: CASSGGQGSYEQYF.

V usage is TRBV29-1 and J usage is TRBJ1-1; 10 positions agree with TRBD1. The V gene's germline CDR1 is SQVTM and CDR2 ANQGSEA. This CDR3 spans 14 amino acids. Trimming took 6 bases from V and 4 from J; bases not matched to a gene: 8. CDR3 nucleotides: TGCAGCGTGCGACAGGGGGCAGTTAGCACTGAAGCTTTCTTT. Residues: CSVRQGAVSTEAFF.

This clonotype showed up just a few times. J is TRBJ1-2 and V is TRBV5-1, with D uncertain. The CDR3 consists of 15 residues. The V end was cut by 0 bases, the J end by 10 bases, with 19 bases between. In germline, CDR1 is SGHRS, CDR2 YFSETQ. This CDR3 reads CASSLEAGPTRDYTF. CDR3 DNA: TGCGCCAGCAGCTTGGAAGCAGGCCCGACTAGGGACTACACCTTC.

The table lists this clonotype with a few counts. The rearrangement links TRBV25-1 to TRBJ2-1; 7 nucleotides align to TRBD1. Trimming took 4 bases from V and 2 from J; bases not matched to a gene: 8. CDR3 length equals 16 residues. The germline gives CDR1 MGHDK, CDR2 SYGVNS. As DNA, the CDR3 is TGTGCCAGCAGTGGGGACACAGGGGTGGCCTACAATGAGCAGTTCTTC. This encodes CASSGDTGVAYNEQFF.

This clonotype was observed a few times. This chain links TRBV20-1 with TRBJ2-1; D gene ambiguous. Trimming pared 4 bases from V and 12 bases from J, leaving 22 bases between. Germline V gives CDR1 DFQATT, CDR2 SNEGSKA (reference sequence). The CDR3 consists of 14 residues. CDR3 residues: CSANTGGPDGRQFF. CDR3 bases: TGCAGTGCTAACACCGGTGGACCCGACGGTAGGCAGTTCTTC.

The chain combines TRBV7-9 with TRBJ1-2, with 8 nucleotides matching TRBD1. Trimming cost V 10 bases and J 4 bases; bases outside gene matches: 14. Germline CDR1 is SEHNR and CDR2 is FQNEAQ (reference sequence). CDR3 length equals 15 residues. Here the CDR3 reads CATYLQGAPSYGYTF. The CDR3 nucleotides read TGTGCCACCTATTTGCAGGGGGCGCCGAGCTATGGCTACACCTTC.

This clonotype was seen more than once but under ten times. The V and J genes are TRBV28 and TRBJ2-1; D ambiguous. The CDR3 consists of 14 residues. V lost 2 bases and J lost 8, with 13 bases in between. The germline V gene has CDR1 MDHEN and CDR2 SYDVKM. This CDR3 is CASSLRAPGYEQFF. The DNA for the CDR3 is TGTGCCAGCAGTTTAAGGGCCCCCGGGTATGAGCAGTTCTTC.

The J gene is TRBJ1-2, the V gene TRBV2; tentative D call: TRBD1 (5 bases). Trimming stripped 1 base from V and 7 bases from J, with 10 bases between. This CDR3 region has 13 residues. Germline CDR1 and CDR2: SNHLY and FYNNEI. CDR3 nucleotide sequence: TGTGCCAGCAGTGAAGACGGGGGATCTGGCTACACCTTC. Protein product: CASSEDGGSGYTF.

CDR3 amino acids: CSVGAAGVEETQYF. Here the CDR3 DNA reads TGCAGCGTTGGCGCCGCGGGAGTGGAGGAGACCCAGTACTTC. The chain has TRBV29-1 and TRBJ2-5; 7 bases align to TRBD2. The CDR3 is made up of 14 amino acids. V shed 4 bases and J 5 bases; nucleotides not matched to a gene: 10. Germline V gene sequence: CDR1 SQVTM, CDR2 ANQGSEA.

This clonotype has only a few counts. CDR3 sequence reads: CASSWTTATNEKLFF. The CDR3 bases are TGCGCCAGCAGCTGGACAACTGCAACTAATGAAAAACTGTTTTTT. The chain links TRBV5-1 to TRBJ1-4; D might be TRBD1 (5 bases). Germline CDR1 SGHRS, CDR2 YFSETQ. The CDR3 is made up of 15 amino acids. The V gene lost 3 bases and the J gene lost 0 bases, with 9 bases spanning the gap. The full variable domain, in which reference TRBV5-1 and TRBJ1-4 provide the parts outside the CDR3, is KAGVTQTPRYLIKTRGQQVTLSCSPISGHRSVSWYQQTPGQGLQFLFEYFSETQRNKGNFPGRFSGRQFSNSRSEMNVSTLELGDSALYLCASSWTTATNEKLFFGSGTQLSVL.

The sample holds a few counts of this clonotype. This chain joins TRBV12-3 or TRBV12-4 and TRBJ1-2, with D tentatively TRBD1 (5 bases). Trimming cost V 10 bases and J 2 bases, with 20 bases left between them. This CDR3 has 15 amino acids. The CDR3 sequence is CATKTSGGANYGYTF. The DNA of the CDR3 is TGTGCCACCAAGACTTCGGGAGGGGCGAACTATGGCTACACCTTC.

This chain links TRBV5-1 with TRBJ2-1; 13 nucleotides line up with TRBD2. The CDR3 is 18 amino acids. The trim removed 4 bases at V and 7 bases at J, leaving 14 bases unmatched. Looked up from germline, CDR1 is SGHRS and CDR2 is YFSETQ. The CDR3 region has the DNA TGCGCCAGCAGCCCCCGGACTAGCGGGGGAGCCACCGGAAATGAGCAGTTCTTC. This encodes CASSPRTSGGATGNEQFF.

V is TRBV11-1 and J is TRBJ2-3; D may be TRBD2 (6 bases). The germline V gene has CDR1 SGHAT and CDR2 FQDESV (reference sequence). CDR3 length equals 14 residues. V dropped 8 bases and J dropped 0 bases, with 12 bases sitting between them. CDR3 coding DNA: TGTGCCAGCCGGAGGGGCCTCAGCACAGATACGCAGTATTTT. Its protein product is CASRRGLSTDTQYF.

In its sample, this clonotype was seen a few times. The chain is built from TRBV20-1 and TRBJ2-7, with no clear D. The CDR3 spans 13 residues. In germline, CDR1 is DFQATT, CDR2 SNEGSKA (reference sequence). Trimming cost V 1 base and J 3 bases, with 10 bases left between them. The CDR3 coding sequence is TGCAGTGCTAGAGGGCTCAGGCACTACGAGCAGTACTTC. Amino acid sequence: CSARGLRHYEQYF.

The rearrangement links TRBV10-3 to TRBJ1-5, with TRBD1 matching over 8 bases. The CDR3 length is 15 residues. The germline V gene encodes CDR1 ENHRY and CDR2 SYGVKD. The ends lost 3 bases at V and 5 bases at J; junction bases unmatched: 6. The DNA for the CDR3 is TGTGCCATCAGTGAAGGGCAGGGGGCCTATCAGCCCCAGCATTTT. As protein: CAISEGQGAYQPQHF.

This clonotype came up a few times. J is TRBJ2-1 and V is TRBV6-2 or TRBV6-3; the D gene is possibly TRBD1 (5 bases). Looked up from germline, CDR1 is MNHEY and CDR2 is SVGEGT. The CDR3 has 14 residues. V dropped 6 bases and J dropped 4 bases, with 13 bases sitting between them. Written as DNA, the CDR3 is TGTGCCAGCAGATCCGTTGACAGATACAATGAGCAGTTCTTC. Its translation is CASRSVDRYNEQFF.

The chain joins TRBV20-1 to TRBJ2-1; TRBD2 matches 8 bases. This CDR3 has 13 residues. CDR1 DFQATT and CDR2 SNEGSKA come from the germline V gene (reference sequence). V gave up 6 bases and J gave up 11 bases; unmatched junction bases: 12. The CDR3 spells CSAAPGLDGKQFF. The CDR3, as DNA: TGCAGTGCCGCACCGGGACTAGATGGTAAGCAGTTCTTC.

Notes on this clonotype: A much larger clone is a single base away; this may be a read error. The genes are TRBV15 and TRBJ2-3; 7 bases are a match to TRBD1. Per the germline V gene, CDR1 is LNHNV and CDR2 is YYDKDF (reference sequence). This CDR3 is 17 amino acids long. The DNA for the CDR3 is TGTGCCGCCAGCAGTCTCCTCGACAGGGCCTTGATTCATACGCAGTATTTT. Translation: CAASSLLDRALIHTQYF. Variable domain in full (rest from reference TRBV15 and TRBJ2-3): DAMVIQNPRYQVTQFGKPVTLSCSQTLNHNVMYWYQQKSSQAPKLLFHYYDKDFNNEADTPDNFQSRRPNTSFCFLDIRSPGLGDTAMYLCAASSLLDRALIHTQYFGPGTRLTVL.

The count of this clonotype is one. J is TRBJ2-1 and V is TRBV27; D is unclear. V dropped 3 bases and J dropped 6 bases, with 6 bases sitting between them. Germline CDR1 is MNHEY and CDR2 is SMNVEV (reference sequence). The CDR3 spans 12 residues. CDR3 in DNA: TGTGCCAGCAGTTTTTACGGCAATGAGCAGTTCTTC. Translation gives CASSFYGNEQFF.

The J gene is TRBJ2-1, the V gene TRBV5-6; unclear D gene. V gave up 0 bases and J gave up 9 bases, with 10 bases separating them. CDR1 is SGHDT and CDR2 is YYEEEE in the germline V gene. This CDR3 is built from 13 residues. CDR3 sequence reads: CASSLAESGEQFF. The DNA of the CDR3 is TGTGCCAGCAGCTTGGCCGAGTCGGGTGAGCAGTTCTTC.

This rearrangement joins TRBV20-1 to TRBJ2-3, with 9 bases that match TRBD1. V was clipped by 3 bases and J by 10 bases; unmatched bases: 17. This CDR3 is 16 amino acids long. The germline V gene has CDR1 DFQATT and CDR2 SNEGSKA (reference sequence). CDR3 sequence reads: CSARVYGTGPFVSQYF. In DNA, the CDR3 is TGCAGTGCTAGGGTTTATGGGACAGGGCCTTTCGTTTCGCAGTATTTT.

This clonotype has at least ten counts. This CDR3 reads CATSDLNRVDEQFF. The CDR3 region has the DNA TGTGCCACCAGTGATTTGAACAGGGTTGATGAGCAGTTCTTC. The chain uses TRBV24-1 and TRBJ2-1, with D tentatively TRBD1 (6 bases). Trimming stripped 0 bases from V and 8 bases from J, with 10 bases between. The CDR3 spans 14 residues. Germline-derived CDR1 and CDR2 are KGHDR and SFDVKD.

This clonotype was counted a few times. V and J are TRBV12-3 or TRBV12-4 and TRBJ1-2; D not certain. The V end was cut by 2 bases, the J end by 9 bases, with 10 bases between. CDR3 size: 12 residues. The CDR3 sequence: CASSLNSRSYTF. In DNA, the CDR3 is TGTGCCAGCAGTTTAAACAGCCGTAGCTACACCTTC.

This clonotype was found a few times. The CDR3 coding sequence is TGTGCCAGCGTACGGCAGAGCTCTAGCACAGATACGCAGTATTTT. As protein: CASVRQSSSTDTQYF. This chain connects TRBV13 to TRBJ2-3; D not resolved. Trimming shortened V by 8 bases and J by 0 bases, and 15 bases separated the two germline ends. In germline, CDR1 is PRHDT, CDR2 FYEKMQ (reference sequence). The CDR3 length is 15 residues.

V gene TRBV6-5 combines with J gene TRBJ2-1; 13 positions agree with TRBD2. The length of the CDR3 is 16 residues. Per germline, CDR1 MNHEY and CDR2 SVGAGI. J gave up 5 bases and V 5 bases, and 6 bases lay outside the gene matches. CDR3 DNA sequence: TGTGCCAGCAGTAATCCGGGACTAGCGGGGAACAATGAGCAGTTCTTC. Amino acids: CASSNPGLAGNNEQFF.

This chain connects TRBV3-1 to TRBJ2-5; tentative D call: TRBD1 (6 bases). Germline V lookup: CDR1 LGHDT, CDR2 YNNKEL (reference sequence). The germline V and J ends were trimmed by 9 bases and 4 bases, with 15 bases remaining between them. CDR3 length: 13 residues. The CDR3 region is CARFPGTLETQYF. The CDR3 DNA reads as TGTGCCAGGTTCCCCGGGACACTAGAGACCCAGTACTTC.

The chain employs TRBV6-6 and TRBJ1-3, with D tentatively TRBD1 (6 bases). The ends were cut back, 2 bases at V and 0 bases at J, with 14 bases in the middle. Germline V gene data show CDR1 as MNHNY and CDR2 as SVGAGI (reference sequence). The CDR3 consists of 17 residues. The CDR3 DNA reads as TGTGCCAGCAGTTACCGAACACAGGGAAGCTCTGGAAACACCATATATTTT. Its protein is CASSYRTQGSSGNTIYF.

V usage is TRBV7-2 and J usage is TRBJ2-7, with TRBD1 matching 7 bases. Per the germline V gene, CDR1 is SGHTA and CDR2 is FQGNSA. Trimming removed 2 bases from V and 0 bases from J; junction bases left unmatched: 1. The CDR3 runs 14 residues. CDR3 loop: CASSLRGRSYEQYF. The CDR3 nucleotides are TGTGCCAGCAGCTTAAGGGGGCGCTCCTACGAGCAGTACTTC.